The clone carrying this TCR beta chain turned up a few times. The data are from a study of T cell repertoires in cytomegalovirus infection. This CDR3 spans 13 amino acids. Germline V gene data show CDR1 as MNHEY and CDR2 as SVGEGT. V lost 4 bases, J lost 4 bases, and 10 bases lay in between. Each CDR3 protein is one row after TCRdb ran MiXCR on the reads. The sample shows around 530,000 distinct CDR3 sequences, 26% of them seen only once. This chain uses TRBV6-2 or TRBV6-3 with TRBJ1-1; TRBD1 is a possible D gene (5 bases). Sequencing was done on a sample of PBMCs. The origin of this receptor is a human donor in good health (CMV status not recorded). Some clones in this sample may be carry-over from other donors' samples. CDR3 coding DNA: TGTGCCAGCAGTTTTGGGGCGGTCACTGAAGCTTTCTTT. It is translated as CASSFGAVTEAFF.